The present T cell receptor beta chain was sequenced within a study of shared clonotypes between healthy human individuals. Whole-study context: Contributing individuals were two females and three males aged 18 to 49.

Germline lookup yields CDR1 KGHSH and CDR2 LQKENI. CDR3 length: 19 residues. J gave up 5 bases and V 0 bases, and 12 bases lay outside the gene matches. By its share, this clone is medium-sized. This specimen includes other DNA sequences encoding the same CDR3. It was about 100 million PBMCs that unsorted samples used for genomic DNA. The authors' processing: With immunoSEQ giving junction-only sequences and no quality scores, filtering differed. Method: immunoSEQ multiplex PCR; TCRdb's copy keeps in-frame clones and lacks some. That table supplies the V and J calls and clone size; D and trimming were determined from the DNA. This sample yields roughly 480,000 clones, of which around three quarters are seen a single time; 10% to 15% belongs to the top ten.

This receptor was taken from a woman aged 40-49 years in good health. Some clones in this sample may be carry-over from other donors' samples. The sequencing sample was made of PBMCs. This chain joins TRBV18 and TRBJ2-7; 14 bases fit TRBD2. The CDR3: CASSPPYSGLAGDLNEQYF. Written as DNA, the CDR3 is TGTGCCAGCTCACCACCCTACTCGGGACTAGCGGGAGATTTGAACGAGCAGTACTTC.